What follows are 25 T cell receptor beta chains derived from one specimen sequenced in a study of OX40 agonist ivuxolimab in advanced cancers. Here immunoSEQ multiplex PCR was the method, and the copy in TCRdb shows in-frame clones only, minus some. The data contain approximately 64,000 clones, about nine tenths of them singletons. Sequencing was performed on CD4+ or CD8+ T cells sorted from blood, taken in a trial of the OX40 agonist ivuxolimab. The receptor source for this set is an adult with an advanced solid tumor such as melanoma, head and neck, liver or kidney cancer.

The chain couples TRBV18 to TRBJ1-3; D uncertain. The CDR3 is 16 residues long. V was pared by 2 bases and J by 0 bases, with 11 bases between. Germline V gene lookup returns CDR1 KGHSH and CDR2 LQKENI. CDR3 sequence (DNA): TGTGCCAGCTCACCAAATGGGTTTTTCTCTGGAAACACCATATATTTT. Translated: CASSPNGFFSGNTIYF.

The chain uses TRBV14 and TRBJ1-2, with TRBD1 as a possible D gene (5 bases). Trimming pared 6 bases from V and 2 bases from J, leaving 13 bases between. CDR1 SGHDN and CDR2 FVKESK come from the germline V gene. This CDR3 spans 14 amino acids. The CDR3 bases are TGTGCCAGCAGTCGAGGGGTCGTGAACTATGGCTACACCTTC. This sequence encodes CASSRGVVNYGYTF.

The CDR3: CASSRDRGTHEQYF. The CDR3 DNA is TGTGCCAGCAGCCGGGACAGGGGTACTCACGAGCAGTACTTC. The chain links TRBV2 to TRBJ2-7, with TRBD1 identical over 10 bases. This CDR3 spans 14 amino acids. CDR1 is SNHLY, CDR2 FYNNEI, per germline. V lost 6 bases to trimming and J lost 5 bases; unmatched junction nucleotides: 7.

Concerning this clone: This specimen includes other DNA sequences encoding the same CDR3. The J gene is TRBJ1-1, the V gene TRBV5-1; no definite D call. The CDR3 contains 11 residues. CDR1 and CDR2 from the germline V gene are SGHRS and YFSETQ. Between the trimmed V and J ends, which lost 2 bases and 2 bases, there was a span of 1 base. The CDR3 region has the DNA TGCGCCAGCAGCTTCAACACTGAAGCTTTCTTT. This codes for CASSFNTEAFF.

This clone was seen a handful of times. V is TRBV18 and J is TRBJ2-7, with D maybe TRBD2 (6 bases). Trimming removed 6 bases from V and 5 bases from J, with 11 bases in between. The CDR3 has 12 residues. Germline V lookup: CDR1 KGHSH, CDR2 LQKENI. CDR3 region: CASSPGSDEQYF. Here the CDR3 DNA reads TGTGCCAGCTCTCCCGGGAGCGACGAGCAGTACTTC.

The rearrangement links TRBV9 to TRBJ1-1, with a possible D match to TRBD1 (6 bases). Germline V gives CDR1 SGDLS, CDR2 YYNGEE. V shed 4 bases and J shed 1 base, with 11 bases lying between them. The CDR3 covers 14 residues. In nucleotides, the CDR3 is TGTGCCAGCAGCCGCCAGGGGTGGAACACTGAAGCTTTCTTT. It codes for CASSRQGWNTEAFF. Variable domain in full (rest from reference TRBV9 and TRBJ1-1): DSGVTQTPKHLITATGQRVTLRCSPRSGDLSVYWYQQSLDQGLQFLIQYYNGEERAKGNILERFSAQQFPDLHSELNLSSLELGDSALYFCASSRQGWNTEAFFGQGTRLTVV.

This clone was observed a handful of times. As DNA, the CDR3 is TGTGCCAGCAGCTTGACAGAAGAAGCTTTCTTT. This encodes CASSLTEEAFF. The chain carries TRBV4-2 and TRBJ1-1; D may be TRBD1 (5 bases). Trimming took 5 bases from V and 8 from J, leaving 9 bases between them. The germline gives CDR1 LGHNA, CDR2 YNFKEQ. CDR3 length: 11 residues.

V usage is TRBV9 and J usage is TRBJ2-5; TRBD2 agrees at 9 bases. CDR1 is SGDLS, CDR2 YYNGEE, per germline. The J segment lost 5 bases and the V segment lost 3 bases, leaving 5 bases of the junction unmatched. The CDR3 extends over 14 amino acids. The CDR3 reads CASSALTSGETQYF. For the CDR3, the DNA is TGTGCCAGCAGCGCCCTAACTAGCGGGGAGACCCAGTACTTC.

CDR3 amino acids: CASTVGEVGGYTF. CDR3 bases: TGTGCCAGCACTGTAGGGGAGGTCGGGGGCTACACCTTC. The J gene is TRBJ1-2, the V gene TRBV2; TRBD1 might be the D (5 bases). CDR3 length: 13 residues. Trimming stripped 7 bases from V and 8 bases from J, with 17 bases between. Germline V lookup: CDR1 SNHLY, CDR2 FYNNEI.

This clone appeared a single time. The chain couples TRBV5-6 to TRBJ1-5; no firm D call. Trimming pared 3 bases from V and 4 bases from J, leaving 11 bases between. Germline V gene sequence: CDR1 SGHDT, CDR2 YYEEEE. The CDR3 has 14 residues. CDR3 nucleotide sequence: TGTGCCAGCAGCTCCTCCCGGGTAAATCAGCCCCAGCATTTT. It codes for CASSSSRVNQPQHF.

The V call is TRBV19, the J call TRBJ2-1; D may correspond to TRBD1 or TRBD2 (5 bases each). V lost 7 bases to trimming and J lost 8 bases, with 15 bases between them. CDR3 length: 13 residues. Germline assignment: CDR1 LNHDA and CDR2 SQIVND (reference sequence). CDR3 protein: CASTAEGHDEQFF. CDR3 in DNA: TGTGCCAGTACCGCCGAGGGGCACGATGAGCAGTTCTTC.

The chain links TRBV7-2 to TRBJ2-5; 11 nucleotides agree with TRBD1. Germline V CDR1 and CDR2: SGHTA, FQGNSA. V lost 5 bases and J lost 1; bases outside the gene matches: 6. The CDR3 has 16 amino acids. The CDR3 bases are TGTGCCAGCAGCAAAGTCGGGACAGGGGGCCAAGAGACCCAGTACTTC. Amino acids: CASSKVGTGGQETQYF.

The chain is built from TRBV5-6 and TRBJ2-7; 8 nucleotides line up with TRBD1. V lost 5 bases to trimming and J lost 3 bases; unmatched junction nucleotides: 10. The CDR3 length is 15 residues. The germline CDR1 and CDR2 sequences are SGHDT and YYEEEE. This CDR3 reads CASSSQDRAFYEQYF. The CDR3 DNA sequence: TGTGCCAGCAGTTCCCAGGACAGGGCCTTCTACGAGCAGTACTTC.

The J gene is TRBJ2-3, the V gene TRBV7-9; maybe TRBD1 (6 bases). The CDR3 consists of 18 residues. Trimming removed 5 bases from V and 3 bases from J, with 24 bases in between. CDR1 and CDR2 (germline): SEHNR, FQNEAQ (reference sequence). CDR3 residues: CASSPLAWPGAGTDTQYF. CDR3 nucleotide sequence: TGTGCCAGCAGCCCCCTCGCTTGGCCAGGGGCTGGGACAGATACGCAGTATTTT. The variable domain in full, completed from reference TRBV7-9 and TRBJ2-3, reads DTGVSQNPRHKITKRGQNVTFRCDPISEHNRLYWYRQTLGQGPEFLTYFQNEAQLEKSRLLSDRFSAERPKGSFSTLEIQRTEQGDSAMYLCASSPLAWPGAGTDTQYFGPGTRLTVL.

J is TRBJ2-3 and V is TRBV11-2, with D unresolved. Germline lookup yields CDR1 SGHAT and CDR2 FQNNGV. Between the trimmed V and J ends, which lost 1 base and 0 bases, there was a span of 8 bases. This CDR3 has 15 residues. The chain's CDR3 is CASSLAPRSTDTQYF. The CDR3 DNA sequence: TGTGCCAGCAGCTTAGCCCCCCGCAGCACAGATACGCAGTATTTT. Full variable domain (remainder filled in from reference TRBV11-2 and TRBJ2-3): EAGVAQSPRYKIIEKRQSVAFWCNPISGHATLYWYQQILGQGPKLLIQFQNNGVVDDSQLPKDRFSAERLKGVDSTLKIQPAKLEDSAVYLCASSLAPRSTDTQYFGPGTRLTVL.

This clone has a handful of counts. The V gene is TRBV29-1, the J gene TRBJ2-5; no definite D call. V shed 5 bases and J shed 7 bases, with 17 bases lying between them. Germline V CDR1 and CDR2: SQVTM, ANQGSEA. This CDR3 is 13 amino acids long. DNA for the CDR3: TGCAGCGTTTCGGTGCCCGGGTTGGGGACCCAGTACTTC. It encodes CSVSVPGLGTQYF.

The J gene is TRBJ2-2, the V gene TRBV6-5; perhaps TRBD1 as D (5 bases). The CDR3 length is 16 residues. The V gene's germline CDR1 is MNHEY and CDR2 SVGAGI. The V end lost 0 bases, the J end lost 4 bases, and 12 bases lay between the germline ends. In nucleotides, the CDR3 is TGTGCCAGCAGTTACTCGAATCTCAGGGTCACCGGGGAGCTGTTTTTT. It yields the protein CASSYSNLRVTGELFF.

This clone has a handful of counts. The V and J genes are TRBV4-1 and TRBJ1-5; D remains ambiguous. The CDR3 has 14 residues. The V gene lost 5 bases and the J gene lost 2 bases, with 10 bases spanning the gap. Germline assignment: CDR1 MGHRA and CDR2 YSYEKL. The CDR3, as DNA: TGCGCCAGCAGCGACGCTGGTCGCAATCAGCCCCAGCATTTT. It codes for CASSDAGRNQPQHF.

The chain recombines TRBV20-1 with TRBJ1-5; D is unclear. CDR1 is DFQATT, CDR2 SNEGSKA, per germline (reference sequence). Trimming took off 0 bases at V and 14 bases at J, with 8 bases between the two ends. The CDR3 covers 10 residues. The CDR3 sequence: CSARDQREHF. The CDR3 DNA reads TGCAGTGCTAGAGATCAAAGGGAGCATTTT.

In DNA form, the CDR3 reads TGTGCCAGCAGCTTCCAAGGGGCGGGGGATGGCTACACCTTC. Its protein is CASSFQGAGDGYTF. The chain has TRBV7-3 and TRBJ1-2; TRBD1 is a possible D gene (5 bases). This CDR3 spans 14 amino acids. The V gene's germline CDR1 is SGHTA and CDR2 FQGTGA. V gave up 3 bases and J gave up 6 bases, with 14 bases separating them.

The chain employs TRBV19 and TRBJ2-7; D is ambiguous. The germline V and J ends were trimmed by 10 bases and 6 bases, with 22 bases remaining between them. CDR3 length equals 14 residues. Germline V gene lookup returns CDR1 LNHDA and CDR2 SQIVND (reference sequence). CDR3 loop: CATKSLASVGEQYF. The CDR3 DNA reads TGTGCCACCAAAAGTTTAGCTTCGGTCGGCGAGCAGTACTTC.

The genes are TRBV9 and TRBJ2-2; D is unresolved. Trimming shortened V by 3 bases and J by 7 bases, and 13 bases separated the two germline ends. Germline loops: CDR1 SGDLS, CDR2 YYNGEE. The CDR3 length is 14 residues. Here the CDR3 reads CASSEGREGGELFF. DNA of the CDR3: TGTGCCAGCAGCGAGGGCCGAGAAGGCGGGGAGCTGTTTTTT.

The chain is built from TRBV18 and TRBJ2-7; 9 bases fit TRBD1. In germline, CDR1 is KGHSH, CDR2 LQKENI. V was pared by 3 bases and J by 3 bases, with 6 bases of the junction left unmatched. The CDR3 contains 15 residues. The CDR3 here is CASSPYRGRFYEQYF. The CDR3 bases are TGTGCCAGCTCACCCTACAGGGGGCGCTTCTACGAGCAGTACTTC.

This clone was seen just once. CDR3 region: CASTQLGRNEQFF. In nucleotides, the CDR3 is TGTGCCAGCACCCAGCTAGGTCGTAATGAGCAGTTCTTC. The chain couples TRBV14 to TRBJ2-1; D gene ambiguous. V lost 7 bases, J lost 7 bases, and 14 bases lay in between. Germline V gene lookup returns CDR1 SGHDN and CDR2 FVKESK. This CDR3 is built from 13 residues.

V usage is TRBV5-1 and J usage is TRBJ1-2, with D perhaps TRBD1 (6 bases). CDR3 length equals 16 residues. The V end was cut by 4 bases, the J end by 0 bases, with 16 bases between. Germline loops: CDR1 SGHRS, CDR2 YFSETQ. The CDR3 protein is CASSLGGTTTNYGYTF. As DNA, the CDR3 is TGCGCCAGCAGCCTCGGGGGGACAACCACTAACTATGGCTACACCTTC.